These T cell receptor beta chains were read from a single sample in a study of T cells after yellow fever vaccination. TCRdb passed the 5' RACE reads through MiXCR, listing each CDR3 protein once. The sample consists of a few hundred thousand distinct CDR3 sequences, around 6.8% of them appearing once. The sequences come from PBMCs, collected 35 to 50 days after the first yellow fever vaccination. These receptor sequences come from a young man who received the YFV17D yellow fever vaccine. CDR3s include the opening cysteine and the closing phenylalanine or tryptophan. Each record gives: V gene, D gene, J gene, CDR3 protein. A D gene is named only where the DNA matches it firmly.

>TRBV5-5|.|TRBJ2-2
CASSLATGAHGELFF
>TRBV12-3/TRBV12-4|.|TRBJ2-3
CASSREPRGGDTQYF
>TRBV7-2|TRBD2|TRBJ2-5
CASRHGLAGALQETQYF
>TRBV7-2|.|TRBJ1-3
CASTQSGGNTIYF
>TRBV10-2|.|TRBJ2-3
CASSESTRRGGTDTQYF
>TRBV15|TRBD1|TRBJ2-1
CATGQGESYNEQFF
>TRBV5-1|TRBD2|TRBJ2-1
CASSSPASGGAPYNEQFF
>TRBV19|.|TRBJ1-1
CASRNPGYTEAFF
>TRBV12-3/TRBV12-4|.|TRBJ2-3
CASSPTTGYGTDTQYF
>TRBV7-8|.|TRBJ2-7
CASSFRGAYEQYF
>TRBV5-4|.|TRBJ2-2
CASSFQGLSGELFF
>TRBV5-1|TRBD1|TRBJ2-2
CASSSPGQGRSGELFF
>TRBV5-1|TRBD1|TRBJ1-2
CASSGKTGYGYTF
>TRBV5-1|TRBD2|TRBJ2-1
CASSLDLGGGASNEQFF
>TRBV27|TRBD2|TRBJ2-7
CASSYITGLAGRTYEQYF
>TRBV18|.|TRBJ2-7
CASSLMQSPSYEQYF
>TRBV6-2/TRBV6-3|.|TRBJ1-6
CASRKRALGAPLHF
>TRBV18|.|TRBJ1-5
CASSPGSGGNQPQHF
>TRBV5-1|.|TRBJ2-3
CASSLVGPDTQYF
>TRBV7-8|TRBD2|TRBJ2-1
CASSARTSGGPSDNEQFF
>TRBV6-1|TRBD1|TRBJ1-1
CASTRGLGTEAFF
>TRBV7-8|TRBD2|TRBJ2-5
CASTGVAGGETQYF
>TRBV5-1|TRBD2|TRBJ2-7
CASSLVAGGRNEQYF
>TRBV5-1|TRBD1|TRBJ1-4
CASSLASDGTGGNEKLFF
>TRBV29-1|.|TRBJ1-1
CSVEETEAFF
>TRBV6-1|TRBD2|TRBJ2-5
CASSTRLAEETQYF
>TRBV5-1|.|TRBJ1-2
CASSLMDPRNYGYTF
>TRBV4-1|.|TRBJ1-2
CASSPREGHYGYTF
>TRBV5-1|.|TRBJ1-2
CASSDPRLGYGYTF
>TRBV5-6|.|TRBJ2-3
CASSLGGSGTDTQYF
>TRBV11-2|.|TRBJ2-1
CASRTEGSSYNEQFF
>TRBV7-2|.|TRBJ1-1
CASSLERRGGTEAFF
>TRBV4-2|TRBD1|TRBJ2-7
CASSQFPEGARAYEQYF
>TRBV19|TRBD2|TRBJ2-1
CASSMRRGLTYNEQFF
>TRBV4-2|.|TRBJ1-6
CASSQDPPAGNSPLHF
>TRBV28|TRBD1|TRBJ1-4
CASSPQGWILFF
>TRBV6-1|.|TRBJ2-1
CASSEQGPYNEQFF
>TRBV4-3|.|TRBJ1-3
CASSQDWGRPSGNTIYF
>TRBV6-5|TRBD2|TRBJ2-5
CASSWGASGGLIGTQYF
>TRBV2|TRBD1|TRBJ2-7
CASQGTGLFYEQYF
>TRBV29-1|.|TRBJ2-3
CSVGYKWRGPDTDTQYF
>TRBV7-2|.|TRBJ2-5
CASSRGRGQETQYF
>TRBV15|.|TRBJ1-6
CATSRILVRDSPLHF
>TRBV7-2|TRBD1|TRBJ1-5
CASSSGQGQGPQHF
>TRBV20-1|.|TRBJ1-4
CSPRAQGQEKLFF
>TRBV9|.|TRBJ1-2
CASNQGTGGYTF
>TRBV20-1|TRBD2|TRBJ2-3
CSARVAGRTDTQYF
>TRBV10-3|TRBD2|TRBJ2-5
CAIRPGLAGALKETQYF
>TRBV29-1|TRBD1|TRBJ2-3
CSVSGTGYTDTQYF
>TRBV7-2|.|TRBJ1-1
CASSLNLGTEAFF
>TRBV5-4|TRBD1|TRBJ1-2
CASRGDSYGYTF
>TRBV5-8|TRBD2|TRBJ2-3
CASSPFGGAKDTQYF
>TRBV7-2|.|TRBJ2-3
CASSPRRGRSTDTQYF
>TRBV12-3/TRBV12-4|.|TRBJ1-5
CASRPNSNQPQHF
>TRBV20-1|.|TRBJ1-4
CSARDNGGGIEKLFF
>TRBV20-1|.|TRBJ2-6
CSAERSGANVLTF
>TRBV6-1|TRBD1|TRBJ1-6
CASNEGRGRFNSPLHF
>TRBV20-1|.|TRBJ2-5
CSAGGLQQETQYF
>TRBV7-2|.|TRBJ2-3
CASSVGSPTLGTQYF